This T cell receptor (beta chain) comes out of a study of T-cell reconstitution after alpha-beta-depleted transplantation in children. Study-level results: The origin of alpha-beta T cells about two months after transplant was reportedly several hundred expanded graft clones. Recipient T cells and thymic progenitors that survived were the source of the high TCRbeta diversity seen at day 60 in some patients.

This clonotype was detected ten times or more. Its matching antigen is unknown. Unique molecular identifiers were incorporated when the TCRbeta library was constructed. Each CDR3 protein gets one entry after TCRdb re-called the PCR reads with MiXCR. The profile shows 500,000 or so distinct CDR3 sequences, over 10% of them singletons. This CDR3 contains 19 residues. V shed 0 bases, J shed 3 bases, and the junction held 8 bases outside the gene matches. The germline V gene encodes CDR1 MNHEY and CDR2 SVGEGT. The chain recombines TRBV6-2 or TRBV6-3 with TRBJ2-2; 12 bases line up with TRBD2. The sequenced sample was PBMCs, mostly from graft donor cells, obtained 180 days after TCRalphabeta/CD19-depleted stem cell transplant. This TCR was recovered from a female patient aged 2-9 years who had a stem cell transplant for aplastic anemia, so the T cells may come from the graft donor. CDR3 in DNA: TGTGCCAGCAGTTACTCCCCCCCGGGGACTAGCGGGCACACCGGGGAGCTGTTTTTT. It is translated as CASSYSPPGTSGHTGELFF.